The 28 T cell receptor beta chains below were found in one sample sequenced in a study of T cells in Graves' hyperthyroidism and ophthalmopathy. Amplification yielded TCR beta CDR3 regions, with RNA transcripts as the source. The study used the HTBI primer set for a first-round RT-PCR of the TCR CDR3. TCRdb called the multiplex PCR reads again in MiXCR, with one record for every CDR3 protein. The sample carries 350,000 to 400,000 distinct CDR3 sequences, about 18% recorded once. Sequencing was done on a sample of blood. These receptors came from a man between 18 and 35 years old with Graves' ophthalmopathy.

In this sample, this clonotype turned up many times. One junction end disagrees with the germline gene, perhaps due to a read error. The chain joins TRBV2 to TRBJ2-1, with a weak D call TRBD2 (7 bases). CDR1 is SNHLY, CDR2 FYNNEI, per germline. This CDR3 has 13 residues. In DNA, the CDR3 is TGTGCCAGCAGCGAAGGGGGGGGTCTTGAGCAGTTCTTC. Translating it yields CASSEGGGLEQFF.

The rearrangement uses TRBV24-1 and TRBJ1-5, with TRBD1 matching 9 bases. V was clipped by 2 bases and J by 6 bases; unmatched bases: 7. The CDR3 is made up of 16 amino acids. The V gene's germline CDR1 is KGHDR and CDR2 SFDVKD. The CDR3 DNA sequence: TGTGCCACCAGTGATTCCGGGACAGGGTCGGGTCAGCCCCAGCATTTT. Its translation is CATSDSGTGSGQPQHF.

The chain has TRBV20-1 and TRBJ2-7; 8 nucleotides align to TRBD2. V gave up 4 bases and J gave up 0 bases; unmatched junction bases: 5. The CDR3 runs to 14 residues. Germline V gene sequence: CDR1 DFQATT, CDR2 SNEGSKA (reference sequence). CDR3 nucleotide sequence: TGCAGTGCTACGGGGGGGGGCCCCTCCTACGAGCAGTACTTC. Translating gives CSATGGGPSYEQYF.

V is TRBV20-1 and J is TRBJ1-1, with a weak D call TRBD1 (5 bases). The CDR3 runs 12 residues. Germline assignment: CDR1 DFQATT and CDR2 SNEGSKA (reference sequence). Here the CDR3 DNA reads TGCAGCCCAGGGTTCATGAACACTGAAGCTTTCTTT. Encoded protein: CSPGFMNTEAFF.

The chain employs TRBV7-9 and TRBJ1-2, with 10 bases fitting TRBD1. Germline trimming cut 6 bases from V and 6 bases from J; bases unmatched to any gene: 4. The length of the CDR3 is 13 residues. Looked up from germline, CDR1 is SEHNR and CDR2 is FQNEAQ (reference sequence). CDR3 nucleotide sequence: TGTGCCAGCAGTCGACAGGGGGCGGATGGCTACACCTTC. This translates into CASSRQGADGYTF.

The chain couples TRBV19 to TRBJ2-2; D is unclear. V lost 5 bases to trimming and J lost 0 bases, with 13 bases between them. CDR1 is LNHDA and CDR2 is SQIVND in the germline V gene (reference sequence). The CDR3 length is 16 residues. The CDR3 is CASSARASSNTGELFF. DNA of the CDR3: TGTGCCAGTAGTGCCCGGGCCAGCTCGAACACCGGGGAGCTGTTTTTT. The full variable domain, its missing parts supplied by reference TRBV19 and TRBJ2-2, is DGGITQSPKYLFRKEGQNVTLSCEQNLNHDAMYWYRQDPGQGLRLIYYSQIVNDFQKGDIAEGYSVSREKKESFPLTVTSAQKNPTAFYLCASSARASSNTGELFFGEGSRLTVL.

The chain links TRBV6-1 to TRBJ2-3, with D tentatively TRBD1 or TRBD2 (6 bases each). Germline V lookup: CDR1 MNHNS, CDR2 SASEGT. The CDR3 totals 16 residues. The V end lost 6 bases, the J end lost 2 bases, and 18 bases lay between the germline ends. The CDR3, as DNA: TGTGCCAGCAGAGATAGGTCGGGGGCCCACACAGATACGCAGTATTTT. Its protein is CASRDRSGAHTDTQYF.

This clonotype was seen ten or more times. This sequence joins TRBV20-1 and TRBJ1-5; D gene unclear. Trimming shortened V by 6 bases and J by 5 bases, and 14 bases separated the two germline ends. The CDR3 length is 13 residues. Germline-derived CDR1 and CDR2 are DFQATT and SNEGSKA (reference sequence). CDR3 sequence reads: CSARRAFDQPQHF. CDR3 sequence (DNA): TGCAGTGCCCGACGGGCATTCGATCAGCCCCAGCATTTT.

The gene calls are TRBV18 and TRBJ2-5; D could derive from TRBD1 or TRBD2 (5 bases each). The germline V and J ends were trimmed by 5 bases and 1 base, with 14 bases remaining between them. Germline V lookup: CDR1 KGHSH, CDR2 LQKENI. The CDR3 spans 15 residues. The CDR3 region has the DNA TGTGCCAGCTCATCCGCCGGGACGGCCCAAGAGACCCAGTACTTC. Protein: CASSSAGTAQETQYF.

The chain couples TRBV11-2 to TRBJ2-7, with D perhaps matching TRBD1 or TRBD2 (6 bases each). CDR1 SGHAT and CDR2 FQNNGV come from the germline V gene. CDR3 size: 15 residues. The V end was cut by 3 bases, the J end by 6 bases, with 18 bases between. The CDR3, as DNA: TGTGCCAGCAGCTTGCTCAGGGGACTTTCATTCGAGCAGTACTTC. It is translated as CASSLLRGLSFEQYF.

Only a few counts were recorded for this clonotype. This chain's CDR3 is CATSGGTGGSDTQYF. As DNA, the CDR3 is TGTGCCACCAGTGGAGGGACAGGGGGATCGGATACGCAGTATTTT. The chain joins TRBV24-1 to TRBJ2-3, with 11 positions matching TRBD1. The V segment lost 5 bases and the J segment 6 bases; nucleotides outside the gene matches: 6. CDR1 and CDR2 from the germline V gene are KGHDR and SFDVKD. This CDR3 comprises 15 residues.

There are a few counts of this clonotype. Possible read error: a much larger clone is one base away. Here the CDR3 DNA reads TGTGCCAGCAGTACCCCCACCGGGACTCCTTCCTACGAGCAGTACTTC. Translating gives CASSTPTGTPSYEQYF. V is TRBV12-3 or TRBV12-4 and J is TRBJ2-7; D might be TRBD2 (6 bases). The CDR3 consists of 16 residues. The ends were cut back, 5 bases at V and 1 base at J, with 18 bases in the middle.

In this sample, this clonotype turned up many times. The chain is built from TRBV7-8 and TRBJ2-1, with D possibly TRBD1 on 5 matching bases. The CDR3 extends over 13 amino acids. Germline V CDR1 and CDR2: SGHVS, FQNEAQ. V gave up 5 bases and J gave up 7 bases, with 12 bases separating them. CDR3 region: CASSLNQGNEQFF. CDR3 DNA sequence: TGTGCCAGCAGCCTAAACCAGGGTAATGAGCAGTTCTTC.

CDR3 region: CALHRDRGLEAFF. CDR3 sequence (DNA): TGTGCCTTACACCGGGACAGGGGGCTTGAAGCTTTCTTT. This chain connects TRBV30 to TRBJ1-1; 12 bases match TRBD1. Trimming at V came to 7 bases and at J to 7 bases, leaving 7 bases not matched to a gene. CDR3 size: 13 residues. Germline V gives CDR1 GTSNPN, CDR2 SVGIG (reference sequence).

This rearrangement joins TRBV5-1 to TRBJ1-1; D remains unclear. This CDR3 contains 15 residues. Germline assignment: CDR1 SGHRS and CDR2 YFSETQ. Deletions cut 3 bases from V and 1 base from J, with 13 bases between. The CDR3 region is CASSWSSPANTEAFF. As DNA, the CDR3 is TGCGCCAGCAGCTGGAGCAGCCCGGCGAACACTGAAGCTTTCTTT.

J is TRBJ2-1 and V is TRBV7-9, with 10 bases aligning to TRBD2. Trimming removed 6 bases from V and 3 bases from J; junction bases left unmatched: 14. The CDR3 has 18 residues. Germline CDR1 SEHNR, CDR2 FQNEAQ (reference sequence). CDR3 sequence: CASSRDSSGGPHYNEQFF. The CDR3 nucleotides are TGTGCCAGCAGTCGGGACTCTAGCGGGGGACCTCACTACAATGAGCAGTTCTTC. Together with reference TRBV7-9 and TRBJ2-1, the CDR3 gives the full variable domain: DTGVSQNPRHKITKRGQNVTFRCDPISEHNRLYWYRQTLGQGPEFLTYFQNEAQLEKSRLLSDRFSAERPKGSFSTLEIQRTEQGDSAMYLCASSRDSSGGPHYNEQFFGPGTRLTVL.

This clonotype was seen a handful of times. This chain links TRBV25-1 with TRBJ1-2; D is unresolved. Germline-derived CDR1 and CDR2 are MGHDK and SYGVNS. The CDR3 sequence is 12 residues long. Trimming pared 6 bases from V and 8 bases from J, leaving 13 bases between. The CDR3 coding sequence is TGTGCCAGCAGCCGAACGTCGGACGGCTACACCTTC. This sequence encodes CASSRTSDGYTF.

This clonotype appeared a few times. This chain connects TRBV7-9 to TRBJ1-1; no clear D. Germline loops: CDR1 SEHNR, CDR2 FQNEAQ (reference sequence). The V and J ends lost 3 bases and 7 bases respectively, with 9 bases between them. The CDR3 runs 12 residues. The DNA for the CDR3 is TGTGCCAGCAGCTTGGCGGCGGTTGAAGCTTTCTTT. Translation gives CASSLAAVEAFF. The full variable domain, completed using reference TRBV7-9 and TRBJ1-1, is DTGVSQNPRHKITKRGQNVTFRCDPISEHNRLYWYRQTLGQGPEFLTYFQNEAQLEKSRLLSDRFSAERPKGSFSTLEIQRTEQGDSAMYLCASSLAAVEAFFGQGTRLTVV.

This clonotype was picked up many times. This sequence joins TRBV5-1 and TRBJ1-1, with D possibly TRBD1 on 6 matching bases. This CDR3 region has 13 residues. Trimming took off 0 bases at V and 10 bases at J, with 13 bases between the two ends. Germline CDR1 is SGHRS and CDR2 is YFSETQ. The CDR3 DNA reads as TGCGCCAGCAGCTTGGATCGGACAGTGGGAGCTTTCTTT. Its protein product is CASSLDRTVGAFF. Full variable domain (outside the CDR3, taken from reference TRBV5-1 and TRBJ1-1): KAGVTQTPRYLIKTRGQQVTLSCSPISGHRSVSWYQQTPGQGLQFLFEYFSETQRNKGNFPGRFSGRQFSNSRSEMNVSTLELGDSALYLCASSLDRTVGAFFGQGTRLTVV.

This clonotype was counted ten times or more. J is TRBJ2-3 and V is TRBV6-1, with TRBD2 as a possible D gene (6 bases). CDR3 length: 16 residues. Germline V gene sequence: CDR1 MNHNS, CDR2 SASEGT. The V end was cut by 5 bases, the J end by 4 bases, with 19 bases between. In DNA, the CDR3 is TGTGCCAGCAGTTATAGCGGTGGGGGTAGCTCAGATACGCAGTATTTT. Its protein is CASSYSGGGSSDTQYF.

This clonotype was detected ten times or more. This chain joins TRBV28 and TRBJ1-5; D may be TRBD1 (6 bases). Trimming took 7 bases from V and 3 from J, leaving 10 bases between them. The CDR3 length is 13 residues. The germline V gene encodes CDR1 MDHEN and CDR2 SYDVKM. The CDR3 bases are TGTGCCAGCACCAACAGGGCCAATCAGCCCCAGCATTTT. Translated: CASTNRANQPQHF.

V is TRBV5-4 and J is TRBJ2-5, with D possibly TRBD1 on 7 matching bases. Trimming took off 3 bases at V and 5 bases at J, with 11 bases between the two ends. Germline-derived CDR1 and CDR2 are SGHNT and YYREEE (reference sequence). There are 13 residues in the CDR3. The DNA of the CDR3 is TGTGCCAGCAGCTGGACAGGAGGGGAGACCCAGTACTTC. Translating it yields CASSWTGGETQYF.

This clonotype was recorded many times. This CDR3 is CASSQVMGTAYNEKLFF. CDR3 nucleotide sequence: TGTGCCAGCAGCCAAGTAATGGGGACAGCTTATAATGAAAAACTGTTTTTT. This rearrangement joins TRBV3-1 to TRBJ1-4; 7 positions agree with TRBD1. CDR3 length: 17 residues. J lost 4 bases, V lost 1 base, and 9 bases had no gene match. The V gene's germline CDR1 is LGHDT and CDR2 YNNKEL (reference sequence).

The chain carries TRBV7-2 and TRBJ2-3, with 7 bases matching TRBD2. V dropped 5 bases and J dropped 10; count of bases not matched to a gene: 12. The germline V gene encodes CDR1 SGHTA and CDR2 FQGNSA. CDR3 length equals 14 residues. The CDR3 sequence is CASSPGRGVMAQYF. In DNA form, the CDR3 reads TGTGCCAGCAGCCCGGGACGGGGGGTGATGGCGCAGTATTTT.

This clonotype has more than one count but fewer than ten. The DNA of the CDR3 is TGTGCCAGTAGAGCAGGGTGGGGGAACACTGAAGCTTTCTTT. It encodes CASRAGWGNTEAFF. V usage is TRBV19 and J usage is TRBJ1-1; D possibly corresponds to TRBD1 (5 bases). V was trimmed by 6 bases and J by 1 base, leaving 12 bases between them. The CDR3 loop spans 14 amino acids. Germline V CDR1 and CDR2: LNHDA, SQIVND (reference sequence).

The chain carries TRBV19 and TRBJ2-2; no clear D gene. The germline V gene encodes CDR1 LNHDA and CDR2 SQIVND (reference sequence). V dropped 4 bases and J dropped 3 bases, with 15 bases sitting between them. There are 16 residues in the CDR3. The chain's CDR3 is CASSRTALTDTGELFF. CDR3 DNA: TGTGCCAGTAGTAGAACAGCCCTGACGGACACCGGGGAGCTGTTTTTT.

The chain couples TRBV2 to TRBJ1-1; D is possibly TRBD1 (5 bases). CDR1 is SNHLY, CDR2 FYNNEI, per germline. V lost 7 bases, J lost 4 bases, and 16 bases lay in between. CDR3 size: 14 residues. CDR3 loop: CASTVGRVGTEAFF. The CDR3 region has the DNA TGTGCCAGCACCGTGGGCAGGGTGGGCACTGAAGCTTTCTTT.

This clonotype occurred many times. The V and J genes are TRBV5-6 and TRBJ2-1; TRBD2 agrees at 10 bases. V shed 0 bases, J shed 0 bases, and the junction held 9 bases outside the gene matches. This CDR3 comprises 19 residues. Germline V gene data show CDR1 as SGHDT and CDR2 as YYEEEE. The CDR3 sequence is CASSLAASGGVSSYNEQFF. The CDR3 region has the DNA TGTGCCAGCAGCTTGGCGGCTAGCGGGGGTGTCAGCTCCTACAATGAGCAGTTCTTC.